This T cell receptor beta chain was recorded in a study of T cell responses to AZD1222 COVID-19 vaccine. Assay used: immunoSEQ multiplex PCR; TCRdb lists only in-frame clones, some missing. The sample carries about 79,000 clones, about 92% recorded once. This CDR3 spans 14 amino acids. In germline, CDR1 is SGHNT, CDR2 YYREEE (reference sequence). The V and J ends lost 7 bases and 1 base respectively, with 13 bases between them. The genes are TRBV5-4 and TRBJ2-3; a weak D match, TRBD1 (5 bases). This TCR was sampled from an adult in good health. The sequencing used peripheral blood, collected on day 0 of MenACWY control vaccination. CDR3: CASQGFAGTDTQYF. The CDR3 coding sequence is TGTGCCAGCCAGGGTTTTGCGGGCACAGATACGCAGTATTTT.